One sample yielded the 21 T cell receptor beta chains listed below, sequenced in a study of cytomegalovirus exposure and HLA in healthy donors. The study ran its PCR with 60 Vbeta and 13 Jbeta primers. Profiled with immunoSEQ multiplex PCR; TCRdb holds only in-frame clones, not every one. This table holds approximately 61,000 clones, around 75% found once. The sequenced material came from PBMCs. These receptors were collected from a man in his forties or fifties in good health and CMV-seropositive.

V usage is TRBV6-7 and J usage is TRBJ1-2; 8 bases align to TRBD1. TRBV6-7 is flagged as an ORF with uncertain function. This CDR3 has 18 amino acids. J lost 0 bases, V lost 4 bases, and 13 bases had no gene match. The CDR3 DNA reads TGTGCCAGCAGTTCCCCCACCGTACAGGGGGGGGCTAACTATGGCTACACCTTC. Translated: CASSSPTVQGGANYGYTF.

The chain has TRBV7-9 and TRBJ2-5; TRBD1 matches 11 bases. The ends lost 5 bases at V and 5 bases at J; junction bases unmatched: 7. Per germline, CDR1 SEHNR and CDR2 FQNEAQ (reference sequence). The CDR3 is made up of 15 amino acids. The CDR3 region has the DNA TGTGCCAGCAGCGTCGGACAGGGGGCCGGGGAGACCCAGTACTTC. It encodes CASSVGQGAGETQYF.

V and J are TRBV5-1 and TRBJ2-5; the D is unclear. TRBJ2-7 explains the end of the DNA better; the J call may be wrong. The germline V gene has CDR1 SGHRS and CDR2 YFSETQ. The CDR3 covers 14 residues. CDR3 nucleotide sequence: TGCGCCAGCAGCTTGGGTGGCAGCAGAAGCGAGCAGTACTTC. Encoded protein: CASSLGGSRSEQYF.

The chain recombines TRBV6-1 with TRBJ1-4, with D uncertain. The CDR3 covers 17 residues. Germline V CDR1 and CDR2: MNHNS, SASEGT. Trimming cost V 1 base and J 8 bases, with 20 bases left between them. CDR3 residues: CASSEDWGGADKEKLFF. The CDR3, as DNA: TGTGCCAGCAGTGAAGATTGGGGAGGAGCCGACAAGGAAAAACTGTTTTTT.

This chain links TRBV5-4 with TRBJ1-2; tentative D call: TRBD1 (5 bases). Germline lookup yields CDR1 SGHNT and CDR2 YYREEE (reference sequence). Deletions cut 4 bases from V and 3 bases from J, with 13 bases between. This CDR3 is 14 amino acids long. The CDR3, as DNA: TGTGCCAGCAGCCTGGCGGGGACTGACTATGGCTACACCTTC. It yields the protein CASSLAGTDYGYTF.

This clone was seen a single time. Being one base from a much bigger clone, this may be a read error. The genes are TRBV4-3 and TRBJ2-1; D gene uncertain. CDR3 size: 17 residues. The germline V gene has CDR1 LGHNA and CDR2 YSLEER. The CDR3 DNA reads as TGCGAAAGCAGCCAAGATCTGATCGTACTCATCTACAATGAGCAGTTCTTC. Translation: CESSQDLIVLIYNEQFF.

The chain employs TRBV5-1 and TRBJ2-3; D is possibly TRBD2 (5 bases). The CDR3 sequence is 14 residues long. Trimming pared 4 bases from V and 3 bases from J, leaving 12 bases between. The germline CDR1 and CDR2 sequences are SGHRS and YFSETQ. The CDR3 coding sequence is TGCGCCAGCAGCCGGCGGGCGGAGACAGATACGCAGTATTTT. It translates to CASSRRAETDTQYF. The full variable domain, with the rest looked up from reference TRBV5-1 and TRBJ2-3, is KAGVTQTPRYLIKTRGQQVTLSCSPISGHRSVSWYQQTPGQGLQFLFEYFSETQRNKGNFPGRFSGRQFSNSRSEMNVSTLELGDSALYLCASSRRAETDTQYFGPGTRLTVL.

The J gene is TRBJ1-3, the V gene TRBV5-1; unclear D gene. In germline, CDR1 is SGHRS, CDR2 YFSETQ. This CDR3 comprises 15 residues. V was clipped by 0 bases and J by 9 bases, with 16 bases between them. The CDR3 sequence: CASSLDVFPSGTIYF. DNA of the CDR3: TGCGCCAGCAGCTTGGATGTGTTCCCATCCGGCACCATATATTTT.

The chain joins TRBV30 to TRBJ1-5, with 7 bases lining up with TRBD1. Trimming took 0 bases from V and 1 from J; bases not matched to a gene: 3. The germline CDR1 and CDR2 sequences are GTSNPN and SVGIG (reference sequence). This CDR3 region has 15 residues. The CDR3 reads CAWSVTGTSNQPQHF. The CDR3, as DNA: TGTGCCTGGAGTGTGACAGGGACCAGCAATCAGCCCCAGCATTTT. The full variable domain, in which reference TRBV30 and TRBJ1-5 provide the parts outside the CDR3, is SQTIHQWPATLVQPVGSPLSLECTVEGTSNPNLYWYRQAAGRGLQLLFYSVGIGQISSEVPQNLSASRPQDRQFILSSKKLLLSDSGFYLCAWSVTGTSNQPQHFGDGTRLSIL.

This chain links TRBV4-2 with TRBJ1-5; D not resolved. V lost 0 bases, J lost 0 bases, and 6 bases lay in between. CDR3 length: 15 residues. Per the germline V gene, CDR1 is LGHNA and CDR2 is YNFKEQ. The CDR3 DNA follows: TGTGCCAGCAGCCAAGACGTAGCTAGCAATCAGCCCCAGCATTTT. The encoded protein is CASSQDVASNQPQHF.

The genes are TRBV7-3 and TRBJ2-3, with 8 bases identical to TRBD1. After removal of 5 bases from V and 4 bases from J, the junction contained 5 bases not matched to a gene. Germline V gene data show CDR1 as SGHTA and CDR2 as FQGTGA. The length of the CDR3 is 14 residues. The CDR3 DNA reads as TGTGCCAGCAGCCAGACAGGGGCAGCAGATACGCAGTATTTT. This encodes CASSQTGAADTQYF.

Of note for this clone: Germline and junction disagree at one end, which may indicate a read error. The chain recombines TRBV7-9 with TRBJ2-1, with D possibly matching TRBD2 (7 bases). Germline values: CDR1 SEHNR, CDR2 FQNEAQ (reference sequence). The CDR3 covers 12 residues. CDR3 protein: CSSSLVGGGWFF. CDR3 bases: TGTTCCAGCAGCTTAGTAGGGGGGGGGTGGTTCTTC.

A note on this clone: One junction end does not reproduce the germline sequence, and a read error may be involved. This chain uses TRBV6-6 with TRBJ1-4, with D possibly matching TRBD1 (5 bases). Germline-derived CDR1 and CDR2 are MNHNY and SVGAGI (reference sequence). CDR3 size: 14 residues. The CDR3 loop reads CDSRRQQSLEKLFF. In DNA, the CDR3 is TGTGACAGCAGGAGACAGCAATCGCTCGAAAAACTGTTTTTT.

As DNA, the CDR3 is TGTGCCAGCAGTGAAAAGGCGGGAGAAGTCTACAATGAGCAGTTCTTC. Translation gives CASSEKAGEVYNEQFF. The chain carries TRBV6-1 and TRBJ2-1; 7 bases fit TRBD2. Per germline, CDR1 MNHNS and CDR2 SASEGT. The CDR3 extends over 16 amino acids. The V segment lost 2 bases and the J segment 3 bases; nucleotides outside the gene matches: 7.

The chain carries TRBV5-1 and TRBJ1-6, with no clear D. Per germline, CDR1 SGHRS and CDR2 YFSETQ. This CDR3 is built from 12 residues. V lost 6 bases and J 9 bases, leaving 10 bases between the germline ends. This CDR3 is CASMVFGSPLHF. The CDR3 nucleotides read TGCGCCAGCATGGTTTTCGGTTCACCCCTCCACTTT.

This clone is a singleton in its sample. The genes are TRBV7-6 and TRBJ1-4, with a possible D match to TRBD1 (5 bases). The CDR3 spans 15 residues. Trimming cost V 3 bases and J 11 bases, with 19 bases left between them. CDR1 is SGHVS and CDR2 is FNYEAQ in the germline V gene. CDR3 sequence (DNA): TGTGCCAGCAGCTTGGGCCCTCTCAGGGCCGGGAAACTGTTTTTT. This codes for CASSLGPLRAGKLFF.

The chain couples TRBV4-1 to TRBJ1-1, with a tentative D call TRBD1 (6 bases). Between the trimmed V and J ends, which lost 2 bases and 3 bases, there was a span of 10 bases. CDR1 and CDR2 (germline): MGHRA, YSYEKL. The CDR3 contains 14 residues. The CDR3 DNA reads TGCGCCAGCAGCCAACCAGGACAGCACACTGAAGCTTTCTTT. It is translated as CASSQPGQHTEAFF.

Concerning this clone itself: Here the CDR3 omits its conserved ending phenylalanine or tryptophan, so a read error is the likely source. The chain has TRBV5-1 and TRBJ2-2; D may be TRBD1 (5 bases). The V and J ends lost 2 bases and 3 bases respectively, with 11 bases between them. Germline values: CDR1 SGHRS, CDR2 YFSETQ. The CDR3 contains 15 residues. CDR3 in DNA: TGCGCCAGCAGCTTCGGCCTCAGGGACACCGGGGAGCTGTTTTTG. Amino acid sequence: CASSFGLRDTGELFL.

The CDR3 coding sequence is TGTGCCAGCAGTTTCGGAACAGGGATTAACTACGAGCAGTACTTC. It encodes CASSFGTGINYEQYF. The chain uses TRBV28 and TRBJ2-7; TRBD1 might be the D (6 bases). V lost 3 bases and J 3 bases, leaving 15 bases between the germline ends. CDR3 length: 15 residues. The germline gives CDR1 MDHEN, CDR2 SYDVKM.

The V gene is TRBV30, the J gene TRBJ1-1; TRBD1 aligns across 10 bases. The germline V gene encodes CDR1 GTSNPN and CDR2 SVGIG (reference sequence). The CDR3 spans 17 residues. J gave up 1 base and V 4 bases, and 12 bases lay outside the gene matches. CDR3 region: CAWNRQGALRANTEAFF. The CDR3 nucleotides read TGTGCCTGGAATAGACAGGGGGCACTAAGGGCGAACACTGAAGCTTTCTTT.

The chain carries TRBV7-2 and TRBJ2-3, with no clear D. Per germline, CDR1 SGHTA and CDR2 FQGNSA. Trimming left V 5 bases short and J 2 bases short, with 14 bases between. The CDR3 length is 15 residues. The CDR3 sequence: CASSPESYSTDTQYF. The CDR3 coding sequence is TGTGCCAGCAGCCCCGAATCTTACTCCACAGATACGCAGTATTTT.